A selection of T cell receptor beta chains follows, all from one sample in a study of blood T cell repertoires in COVID-19. Profiled with immunoSEQ multiplex PCR; TCRdb holds only in-frame clones, not every one. The table includes over 90,000 clones, more than 85% detected once. Specimen: peripheral blood. The receptors derive from a man between 45 and 60 years old with active or convalescent COVID-19. The CDR3 runs from the conserved cysteine through the conserved F or W. Fields, in order: V gene, CDR3 length, CDR3 protein.

TRBV19 15 CASSRTSGGTGELFF
TRBV19 16 CASSMGQGASTDTQYF
TRBV4-1 13 CASSQQGHEKLFF
TRBV9 15 CASSMTGVEYNEQFF
TRBV6-6 16 CASSYSPWQRNSPLHF
TRBV4-3 15 CASSHGTGADGELFF
TRBV9 15 CASSVEREYTGELFF
TRBV6-5 13 CASRTGNNQPQHF
TRBV5-1 16 CASSPGTGNPNTEAFF
TRBV9 15 CASSVSVATNEKLFF
TRBV6-5 12 CASTNSNSPLHF
TRBV10-1 17 CPHAEGQGSEYDQPQHF
TRBV12-3/TRBV12-4 12 CASSSGAGELFF
TRBV10-1 15 CASSTGGRTNQPQHF
TRBV24-1 15 CATSDFRGNTGELFF